This TCR beta chain was observed in a study of T cell changes during pregnancy in multiple sclerosis. Measured with immunoSEQ multiplex PCR; TCRdb has only the in-frame clones, and not every one. Among more than 55,000 clones listed, around 91% were seen once. Trimming took off 6 bases at V and 1 base at J, with 15 bases between the two ends. The CDR3 runs to 15 residues. CDR1 and CDR2 from the germline V gene are LGHNA and YNFKEQ. Sequenced material: peripheral blood, taken after pregnancy. J is TRBJ1-1 and V is TRBV4-2; D gene ambiguous. The clonotype was recovered from a female donor in good health, enrolled as a control in a pregnancy study. CDR3 sequence (DNA): TGTGCCAGCAGTTCTGGCGGCGTAAGGAACACTGAAGCTTTCTTT. Encoded protein: CASSSGGVRNTEAFF.